This is a list of T cell receptor beta chains from one sample in a study of T cells in Graves' hyperthyroidism and ophthalmopathy. TCRdb reprocessed the multiplex PCR reads via MiXCR and lists one record per CDR3 protein. The sample yields hundreds of thousands of distinct CDR3 sequences, 12% to 15% seen once. The sample was blood. These receptors were collected from a woman younger than 30 with Graves' hyperthyroidism. CDR3s include the opening cysteine and the closing phenylalanine or tryptophan. A D gene is named only where the DNA matches it firmly. Size tells how often a clone was seen (once, few, many) or the class of an expanded clone, and some rows leave it out.

j_gene	abundance	d_gene	v_gene	CDR3nt	CDR3aa
TRBJ2-1	.	.	TRBV7-9	TGTGCCAGCAGCCCTGTGAGGGAGTCCCATGAGCAGTTCTTC	CASSPVRESHEQFF
TRBJ1-1	many	TRBD1	TRBV6-1	TGTGCCAGCAGTACCTCGACAGGGGGTCGGACTGAAGCTTTCTTT	CASSTSTGGRTEAFF
TRBJ1-5	many	.	TRBV28	TGTGCCAGCAGTTTCAGGAAAGGCCTCCTGAGCCAGCCCCAGCATTTT	CASSFRKGLLSQPQHF
TRBJ2-1	few	TRBD2	TRBV20-1	TGCAGTGCTAGGCCCCCTACTAGCGGGGTCAATGAGCAGTTCTTC	CSARPPTSGVNEQFF
TRBJ2-4	many	TRBD2	TRBV2	TGTGCCAGCAGTGCCCTAGCGGGAGGGGGGAACATTCAGTACTTC	CASSALAGGGNIQYF
TRBJ2-1	many	.	TRBV27	TGTGCCAGCAGTCCACCGGGATTGAGGAATGAGCAGTTCTTC	CASSPPGLRNEQFF
TRBJ1-4	few	.	TRBV5-1	TGCGCCAGCAGCTTCTCCACCGGGACCCAGGGGGAAAAACTGTTTTTT	CASSFSTGTQGEKLFF
TRBJ1-5	.	.	TRBV27	TGTGCCAGCAGTTTACACGGCAGCGAGGCGTATCAGCCCCAGCATTTT	CASSLHGSEAYQPQHF
TRBJ2-1	few	.	TRBV14	TGTGCCAGCAGCCCCCTCGACTTTAGCTCCTACAATGAGCAGTTCTTC	CASSPLDFSSYNEQFF
TRBJ2-3	.	TRBD2	TRBV2	TGTGCCAGCGGGTCCAGGACTAGCGTGGGCACAGATACGCAGTATTTT	CASGSRTSVGTDTQYF
TRBJ1-2	many	.	TRBV24-1	TGTGCCACCAGTGATTTTGTCGAAGAGGGGTTGGCTGCCTACACCTTC	CATSDFVEEGLAAYTF
TRBJ2-5	.	.	TRBV5-5	TGTGCCAGCAGCCTCTGGACAGTAACCAGAGAGACCCAGTACTTC	CASSLWTVTRETQYF
TRBJ2-3	few	.	TRBV7-3	TGTGCCAGCAGCTTTACGGGACTCAGCACAGATACGCAGTATTTT	CASSFTGLSTDTQYF
TRBJ1-1	.	TRBD1	TRBV29-1	TGCAGCGTCGTCCTACAGGGGAAGAACACTGAAGCTTTCTTT	CSVVLQGKNTEAFF
TRBJ2-7	many	.	TRBV5-1	TGCGCCAGCAGCTTGGCTGGGGTGGGCGAGCAGTACTTC	CASSLAGVGEQYF
TRBJ2-1	few	TRBD2	TRBV28	TGTGCCAGCAGTTTGGATTCGCGGGGGTTGGGTCCGGATGAGCAGTTCTTC	CASSLDSRGLGPDEQFF
TRBJ2-5	few	TRBD2	TRBV7-9	TGTGCCAGCAGCTTAGTCCGGCCGGGACTAGCGGTAAAAGAGACCCAGTACTTC	CASSLVRPGLAVKETQYF
TRBJ1-1	many	.	TRBV20-1	TGCAGTGCTAGTCGCGACTTAAGGGGAACTGAAGCTTTCTTT	CSASRDLRGTEAFF
TRBJ2-7	.	.	TRBV7-9	TGTGCCAGCAGCTTCTGGGGCAGTATGAACTCCTACGAGCAGTACTTC	CASSFWGSMNSYEQYF
TRBJ1-2	.	.	TRBV7-9	TGTGCCAGCACTTTCGGGTCTAACTATGGCTACACCTTC	CASTFGSNYGYTF
TRBJ2-5	few	.	TRBV20-1	TGCAGTGCTAGAGATCTGGCAGTGATTGAAGAGACCCAGTACTTC	CSARDLAVIEETQYF
TRBJ2-1	many	.	TRBV7-9	TGTGCCAGCAGCCGTAGGCGCGATGAGCAGTTCTTC	CASSRRRDEQFF
TRBJ2-5	many	.	TRBV28	TGTGCCAGTTCCAACGGGTTGGGGGAGACCCAGTACTTC	CASSNGLGETQYF
TRBJ1-4	few	.	TRBV6-2/TRBV6-3	TGTGCCAGCAGTTACCGACTTGCATCAACTAATGAAAAACTGTTTTTT	CASSYRLASTNEKLFF
TRBJ2-7	many	.	TRBV29-1	TGCAGCGTCACACCAACAGGAGCCTACGAGCAGTACTTC	CSVTPTGAYEQYF
TRBJ1-2	.	.	TRBV19	TGTGCCAGTAGTATAGGGAACAGGGTTTCGTCCGGCTACACCTTC	CASSIGNRVSSGYTF
TRBJ2-2	few	.	TRBV30	TGTGCCTGGGAAATTAGAGAGACGAAGACCGGGGAGCTGTTTTTT	CAWEIRETKTGELFF